This T cell receptor beta chain was obtained from a study of T cell responses to AZD1222 COVID-19 vaccine. Study conclusions and caveats: Mapped onto spike, vaccine-associated CD4 TCRs spanned it and were dominant at 160-218 and 743-854. Unmutated regions of variants are reportedly targeted by nearly half of spike-specific TCRs.

From germline, CDR1 is LGHDT and CDR2 YNNKEL (reference sequence). With 4 bases removed from V and 4 bases from J, the gap between germline ends came to 13 bases. The CDR3 covers 14 residues. As for this clone: Its specificity is not known.

Some clones are missing from TCRdb's copy, which holds only in-frame ones; the method was immunoSEQ multiplex PCR. This table has 140,000 to 150,000 clones, 75% to 85% appearing once. The sample consisted of peripheral blood, taken on day 0 of MenACWY control vaccination. The J gene is TRBJ2-5, the V gene TRBV3-1 (or the pseudogene TRBV3-2); D might be TRBD1 (6 bases). The TCR comes from an adult in good health. DNA for the CDR3: TGTGCCAGCAGCCTCCACCGGGACATAGAGACCCAGTACTTC. This sequence encodes CASSLHRDIETQYF.